This TCR beta chain was sequenced for a study of shared clonotypes between healthy human individuals. Looking at the study overall: The study drew on two women and three men aged 18 to 49 as donors.

Assay runs were performed at deep level. The assay was immunoSEQ multiplex PCR, and TCRdb's table has in-frame clones only and misses some. The profile shows about 470,000 clones, roughly three quarters of them singletons. Unsorted samples used roughly 90 million PBMCs for genomic DNA. The CDR3 sequence is 13 residues long. The germline CDR1 and CDR2 sequences are SGHAT and FQNNGV. Trimming left V 5 bases short and J 12 bases short, with 17 bases between. The rearrangement joins TRBV11-2 to TRBJ2-4; D possibly matches TRBD1 or TRBD2 (5 bases each). This clonotype was sampled from a woman aged 40 to 50 in good health. Some clones in this sample may be carry-over from other donors' samples. Sequencing was done on a sample of PBMCs. The DNA of the CDR3 is TGTGCCAGCAGCAGGGGATCCCGGGGTAATCAGTACTTC. This encodes CASSRGSRGNQYF.